The 14 T cell receptor beta chains presented below share a single source sample, sequenced in a study of blood T cell repertoires in COVID-19 (dated by TCRdb to about 2020). Library method: the immunoSEQ multiplex PCR assay. TCRdb stores this immuneACCESS table with in-frame sequences only. Part of the clones is absent; in the studies checked, under half of the shortfall reflects unresolved V genes, and no reason is known for the rest. For this sample the table gives some 96,000 clones, of which around four fifths were detected only once. The leading ten clones occupy roughly 13% of the sample. The specimen was peripheral blood. The receptor source for this set is a man between 50 and 59 years old with active or convalescent COVID-19.

This clone was recorded only once. V usage is TRBV28 and J usage is TRBJ2-7; D is ambiguous. The CDR3 sequence is 13 residues long. The germline V and J ends were trimmed by 8 bases and 4 bases, with 15 bases remaining between them. Germline V gene sequence: CDR1 MDHEN, CDR2 SYDVKM. CDR3 residues: CASGLTGRYEQYF. The DNA for the CDR3 is TGTGCCAGCGGATTGACTGGAAGATACGAGCAGTACTTC.

The V and J genes are TRBV18 and TRBJ2-3; 11 bases line up with TRBD2. CDR3 size: 15 residues. From germline, CDR1 is KGHSH and CDR2 LQKENI. Losses at the gene ends were 4 bases for V and 5 bases for J; bases not matched to a gene: 5. CDR3 bases: TGTGCCAGCTCACTAGGGACTAGCGGACTAGATACGCAGTATTTT. Translating it yields CASSLGTSGLDTQYF.

J is TRBJ2-3 and V is TRBV29-1; no firm D call. The CDR3 extends over 13 amino acids. CDR1 and CDR2 from the germline V gene are SQVTM and ANQGSEA. With 4 bases removed from V and 2 bases from J, the gap between germline ends came to 10 bases. The CDR3 nucleotides are TGCAGCGTTGGGTCCGTAGACACAGATACGCAGTATTTT. Its protein product is CSVGSVDTDTQYF.

This chain links TRBV9 with TRBJ2-1; 8 nucleotides align to TRBD2. The CDR3 has 16 residues. The V and J ends lost 0 bases and 10 bases, in that order; junction bases with no gene match: 12. Germline-derived CDR1 and CDR2 are SGDLS and YYNGEE. This CDR3 is CASSVDWGAGVEEQFF. The CDR3 coding sequence is TGTGCCAGCAGCGTAGATTGGGGAGCGGGAGTTGAGGAGCAGTTCTTC.

The sample holds one count of this clone. This chain uses TRBV27 with TRBJ1-1, with TRBD1 identical over 7 bases. V dropped 5 bases and J dropped 3; count of bases not matched to a gene: 0. This CDR3 spans 12 amino acids. Germline V gene lookup returns CDR1 MNHEY and CDR2 SMNVEV (reference sequence). The CDR3 region is CASSDRDTEAFF. As DNA, the CDR3 is TGTGCCAGCAGTGACAGGGACACTGAAGCTTTCTTT.

The chain has TRBV6-4 and TRBJ2-1, with 10 bases fitting TRBD1. CDR1 MRHNA and CDR2 SNTAGT come from the germline V gene. With V trimmed by 6 bases and J by 8 bases, 7 bases remained unmatched. The CDR3 is 14 residues long. The CDR3 DNA reads TGTGCCAGCAGCCGGGACAGGGGAAGCGATGAGCAGTTCTTC. This translates into CASSRDRGSDEQFF.

This sequence joins TRBV10-2 and TRBJ2-1, with 10 bases aligning to TRBD1. The CDR3 runs 13 residues. CDR1 WSHSY and CDR2 SAAADI come from the germline V gene. Unmatched junction bases numbered 3, after V lost 8 bases and J lost 5 bases. The DNA for the CDR3 is TGCGCCAGCCGGGACAGGGGAAACAATGAGCAGTTCTTC. Protein: CASRDRGNNEQFF.

The chain links TRBV6-5 to TRBJ2-5; 8 positions match TRBD2. The CDR3 has 13 residues. Germline-derived CDR1 and CDR2 are MNHEY and SVGAGI. With V trimmed by 6 bases and J by 5 bases, 5 bases remained unmatched. The CDR3 nucleotides read TGTGCCAGCAGACAAGCGGGAGTGGAGACCCAGTACTTC. As protein: CASRQAGVETQYF.

This chain uses TRBV25-1 with TRBJ1-3; possibly TRBD1 for D (6 bases). Germline V gene sequence: CDR1 MGHDK, CDR2 SYGVNS. CDR3 length: 14 residues. Trimming pared 6 bases from V and 0 bases from J, leaving 9 bases between. This CDR3 is CASSLQGSGNTIYF. The DNA of the CDR3 is TGTGCCAGCAGCCTACAGGGCTCTGGAAACACCATATATTTT. Together with reference TRBV25-1 and TRBJ1-3, the CDR3 gives the full variable domain: EADIYQTPRYLVIGTGKKITLECSQTMGHDKMYWYQQDPGMELHLIHYSYGVNSTEKGDLSSESTVSRIRTEHFPLTLESARPSHTSQYLCASSLQGSGNTIYFGEGSWLTVV.

V gene TRBV5-1 combines with J gene TRBJ2-7, with 8 nucleotides matching TRBD1. The J segment lost 2 bases and the V segment lost 4 bases, leaving 8 bases of the junction unmatched. This CDR3 contains 15 residues. CDR1 SGHRS and CDR2 YFSETQ come from the germline V gene. The CDR3 here is CASSRGQGWTYEQYF. The DNA of the CDR3 is TGCGCCAGCAGCCGCGGACAGGGTTGGACCTACGAGCAGTACTTC. The full variable domain, completed using reference TRBV5-1 and TRBJ2-7, is KAGVTQTPRYLIKTRGQQVTLSCSPISGHRSVSWYQQTPGQGLQFLFEYFSETQRNKGNFPGRFSGRQFSNSRSEMNVSTLELGDSALYLCASSRGQGWTYEQYFGPGTRLTVT.

In the case of this clone: The sample has other DNA sequences that encode this CDR3 too. The gene calls are TRBV10-3 and TRBJ1-1; maybe TRBD1 (5 bases). This CDR3 has 13 amino acids. Germline CDR1 and CDR2: ENHRY and SYGVKD. Trimming took off 7 bases at V and 2 bases at J, with 11 bases between the two ends. CDR3 nucleotide sequence: TGTGCCATCAAACAGACAGAAAACACTGAAGCTTTCTTT. As protein: CAIKQTENTEAFF.

V gene TRBV10-3 combines with J gene TRBJ1-3; 10 nucleotides align to TRBD1. This CDR3 is built from 14 residues. V was clipped by 11 bases and J by 3 bases; unmatched bases: 7. The germline V gene encodes CDR1 ENHRY and CDR2 SYGVKD. CDR3 bases: TGTGCCGGACGGACAGGGGGACTTGGAAACACCATATATTTT. Its protein product is CAGRTGGLGNTIYF.

The chain is built from TRBV2 and TRBJ2-7, with 9 bases aligning to TRBD1. Germline trimming cut 4 bases from V and 1 base from J; bases unmatched to any gene: 11. The CDR3 has 17 amino acids. The V gene's germline CDR1 is SNHLY and CDR2 FYNNEI. This CDR3 is CASSAPYRDRGSYEQYF. Here the CDR3 DNA reads TGTGCCAGCAGTGCCCCATACCGAGACAGGGGGTCCTACGAGCAGTACTTC.

This chain joins TRBV24-1 and TRBJ2-1; 11 positions agree with TRBD2. CDR3 length: 18 residues. Trimming cost V 3 bases and J 4 bases; bases outside gene matches: 10. The germline V gene encodes CDR1 KGHDR and CDR2 SFDVKD. The CDR3 spells CATSDHPGTSGTYNEQFF. CDR3 bases: TGTGCCACCAGTGATCATCCCGGGACTAGCGGAACTTACAATGAGCAGTTCTTC.